This is a list of T cell receptor beta chains from one sample in a study of beta chain features in type 1 diabetes. Profiling relied on immunoSEQ multiplex PCR, and the TCRdb table lists in-frame clones only, not all of them. The sample includes about 650,000 clones, 9.5% to 15% of them seen just once. Sequenced input: naive CD4+ T cells from blood. These receptors were obtained from a man in his thirties or forties with type 1 diabetes. CDR3s include the opening cysteine and the closing phenylalanine or tryptophan. Fields, in order: J gene, clone size, V gene, D gene, CDR3 protein, CDR3 DNA. A D gene is named only where the DNA matches it firmly. Size is omitted from some rows. Given values are once, few, many or a class for expanded clones.

J gene: TRBJ2-5
clone size: few
V gene: TRBV9
D gene: TRBD2
CDR3 protein: CASSVSSGQETQYF
CDR3 DNA: TGTGCCAGCAGCGTTAGTAGCGGGCAAGAGACCCAGTACTTC

J gene: TRBJ1-2
clone size: few
V gene: TRBV9
D gene: .
CDR3 protein: CASSLGGGYDYGYTF
CDR3 DNA: TGTGCCAGCAGCCTAGGCGGGGGCTATGATTATGGCTACACCTTC

J gene: TRBJ2-3
clone size: few
V gene: TRBV7-8
D gene: .
CDR3 protein: CASSPPGTDTQYF
CDR3 DNA: TGTGCCAGCAGCCCCCCAGGAACAGATACGCAGTATTTT

J gene: TRBJ2-7
clone size: .
V gene: TRBV5-1
D gene: TRBD1
CDR3 protein: CASSPGQGRDEQYF
CDR3 DNA: TGCGCCAGCAGCCCCGGACAGGGCCGCGACGAGCAGTACTTC

J gene: TRBJ2-1
clone size: few
V gene: TRBV7-2
D gene: TRBD1
CDR3 protein: CASSFGTGRNNEQFF
CDR3 DNA: TGTGCCAGCAGCTTCGGGACAGGGCGGAACAATGAGCAGTTCTTC

J gene: TRBJ1-4
clone size: few
V gene: TRBV30
D gene: TRBD1
CDR3 protein: CAWSQGQGPEKLFF
CDR3 DNA: TGTGCCTGGAGCCAGGGACAGGGTCCTGAAAAACTGTTTTTT

J gene: TRBJ1-4
clone size: few
V gene: TRBV7-2
D gene: TRBD1
CDR3 protein: CASSSLQGAGEKLFF
CDR3 DNA: TGTGCCAGCAGCTCATTACAGGGGGCTGGTGAAAAACTGTTTTTT

J gene: TRBJ2-7
clone size: .
V gene: TRBV7-2
D gene: TRBD1
CDR3 protein: CASSRQGTGSYEQYF
CDR3 DNA: TGTGCCAGCAGTCGACAGGGAACGGGGTCCTACGAGCAGTACTTC

J gene: TRBJ2-3
clone size: .
V gene: TRBV7-9
D gene: .
CDR3 protein: CASSIQGSDTQYF
CDR3 DNA: TGTGCCAGCAGCATACAGGGTTCAGATACGCAGTATTTT

J gene: TRBJ1-3
clone size: .
V gene: TRBV29-1
D gene: .
CDR3 protein: CSAEEGNSGNTIYF
CDR3 DNA: TGCAGCGCGGAGGAGGGAAACTCTGGAAACACCATATATTTT

J gene: TRBJ1-5
clone size: .
V gene: TRBV18
D gene: .
CDR3 protein: CASSPSRAGDQPQHF
CDR3 DNA: TGTGCCAGCTCACCATCGAGGGCAGGGGATCAGCCCCAGCATTTT